This T cell receptor beta chain appears in the sequencing data of a study of T cell repertoires and leukemia-associated antigens. As for the study in general: Each sample gave about 3 to 5.0 million effective reads.

TCRdb itself ran the 5' RACE reads through MiXCR, one entry per CDR3 protein. Among 13,000 to 15,000 distinct CDR3 sequences listed, over 30% were seen once. The CDR3 runs 14 residues. Germline V CDR1 and CDR2: DFQATT, SNEGSKA (reference sequence). Trimming took off 0 bases at V and 0 bases at J, with 8 bases between the two ends. The count of this clonotype is one. Its specificity is unknown. This chain links TRBV20-1 with TRBJ2-5; D is unclear. The sequence was collected from a female donor in good health. The sequenced sample was CD3+ T cells sorted from blood and cultured. The CDR3 DNA is TGCAGTGCTAGAGATGTTAGCTACCAAGAGACCCAGTACTTC. Its protein is CSARDVSYQETQYF.